A selection of T cell receptor beta chains follows, all from one sample in a study of CD8 T cells in ankylosing spondylitis. Each CDR3 protein gets one entry after TCRdb re-called the 5' RACE reads with MiXCR. The sample consists of fewer than 400,000 distinct CDR3 sequences, roughly 14% of them appearing once. Input material: blood, either unsorted or a sorted T cell fraction (not recorded which). The receptors derive from a male donor with ankylosing spondylitis or in good health (not recorded which). Both conserved end residues are part of each CDR3. D genes are given only for firm matches. Some rows have no size entry. The others give once, few or many, or a class for an expanded clone.

>.|TRBJ2-5|.|TRBV5-1
CASGIQETQYF
TGCGCCAGCGGAATTCAAGAGACCCAGTACTTC
>.|TRBJ2-3|.|TRBV12-3/TRBV12-4
CASIPDLRRTDTQYF
TGTGCCAGCATCCCGGACCTCAGGCGCACAGATACGCAGTATTTT
>.|TRBJ2-7|few|TRBV27
CAASPRRGPNEQYF
TGTGCCGCATCCCCGAGGAGGGGGCCAAACGAGCAGTACTTC
>.|TRBJ2-7|few|TRBV3-1
CASSQMLARYSYEQYF
TGTGCCAGCAGCCAAATGCTAGCGCGTTACTCCTACGAGCAGTACTTC
>TRBD1|TRBJ1-2|few|TRBV4-1
CASSPRDSHPTSGYTF
TGCGCCAGCAGCCCTCGGGACAGCCACCCCACTAGTGGCTACACCTTC
>.|TRBJ1-5|.|TRBV20-1
CSAGHQPQHF
TGCAGTGCTGGACATCAGCCCCAGCATTTT
>TRBD1|TRBJ1-5|few|TRBV12-3/TRBV12-4
CASSFTGGNQPQHF
TGTGCCAGCAGCTTCACAGGGGGCAATCAGCCCCAGCATTTT
>.|TRBJ2-1|many|TRBV5-1
CASSRGGSYNEQFF
TGCGCCAGCAGCCGGGGTGGGTCCTACAATGAGCAGTTCTTC
>.|TRBJ1-2|once|TRBV3-1
CASGRQVGGYTF
TGTGCCAGCGGCCGACAGGTGGGAGGCTACACCTTC
>.|TRBJ1-1|few|TRBV11-2
CASSLGQASEAFF
TGTGCCAGCAGCTTAGGACAGGCCTCTGAAGCTTTCTTT
>TRBD2|TRBJ2-1|few|TRBV20-1
CSAPDRGGPYNEQFF
TGCAGTGCTCCGGACCGGGGGGGCCCCTACAATGAGCAGTTCTTC
>.|TRBJ1-4|.|TRBV5-6
CASSGPRGGFF
TGTGCCAGCAGCGGACCGCGGGGCGGGTTTTTT
>TRBD2|TRBJ2-1|few|TRBV18
CASSQGLAEEQFF
TGTGCCAGCTCTCAGGGACTAGCAGAAGAGCAGTTCTTC
>.|TRBJ2-3|few|TRBV7-2
CASSLGGLVVGDTQYF
TGTGCCAGCAGCTTAGGCGGCCTAGTAGTAGGAGATACGCAGTATTTT
>TRBD1|TRBJ2-7|few|TRBV5-1
CASSGQGTGWEQYF
TGCGCCAGCAGCGGACAGGGAACCGGGTGGGAGCAGTACTTC
>TRBD2|TRBJ2-1|.|TRBV5-1
CASSLVVAGPRVNEQFF
TGCGCCAGCAGCTTGGTGGTAGCGGGACCTAGGGTCAATGAGCAGTTCTTC
>TRBD1|TRBJ2-7|.|TRBV5-1
CASSGQGASYEQYF
TGCGCCAGCAGCGGACAGGGGGCCTCCTACGAGCAGTACTTC
>TRBD2|TRBJ2-2|few|TRBV10-3
CAISDSGRASGRNTGELFF
TGTGCCATCAGTGATTCGGGACGGGCTAGCGGGAGGAACACCGGGGAGCTGTTTTTT
>.|TRBJ2-6|few|TRBV9
CASSVRGAGANVLTF
TGTGCCAGCAGCGTACGAGGGGCAGGGGCCAACGTCCTGACTTTC
>TRBD2|TRBJ2-7|.|TRBV3-1
CASSHSTDGRSSYEQYF
TGTGCCAGCAGCCACTCCACTGACGGGAGGTCCTCCTACGAGCAGTACTTC
>TRBD1|TRBJ2-3|.|TRBV27
CASSHRGRATDTQYF
TGTGCCAGCAGTCACAGGGGGCGTGCCACAGATACGCAGTATTTT
>.|TRBJ2-3|few|TRBV20-1
CSAFSGGFTDTQYF
TGCAGTGCCTTTAGCGGAGGTTTCACAGATACGCAGTATTTT
>.|TRBJ2-2|many|TRBV5-1
CASSGTSAGELFF
TGCGCCAGCAGCGGGACCTCGGCCGGGGAGCTGTTTTTT
>.|TRBJ2-5|.|TRBV15
CATSRDRSIQETQYF
TGTGCCACCAGCAGAGATAGGTCAATCCAAGAGACCCAGTACTTC
>TRBD1|TRBJ1-2|many|TRBV4-2
CASSQDTGGGGYTF
TGTGCCAGCAGCCAAGATACAGGGGGCGGCGGCTACACCTTC
>TRBD1|TRBJ1-2|few|TRBV12-3/TRBV12-4
CASSPTQGALYYGYTF
TGTGCCAGCAGCCCAACACAGGGGGCGCTTTACTATGGCTACACCTTC
>TRBD1|TRBJ1-2|.|TRBV5-5
CASSLGTGAYAYGYTF
TGTGCCAGCAGCTTGGGGACAGGGGCCTACGCCTATGGCTACACCTTC
>TRBD2|TRBJ2-2|.|TRBV5-1
CASRLAGDPGELFF
TGCGCCAGCAGGCTAGCGGGAGACCCCGGGGAGCTGTTTTTT
>.|TRBJ1-1|.|TRBV29-1
CSVGDRRNTEAFF
TGCAGCGTTGGAGACAGGCGAAACACTGAAGCTTTCTTT
>TRBD2|TRBJ2-5|.|TRBV7-2
CASSTNGGGVGETQYF
TGTGCCAGCAGTACGAATGGCGGGGGGGTAGGGGAGACCCAGTACTTC
>.|TRBJ2-7|.|TRBV5-5
CASSLLDSPYEQYF
TGTGCCAGCAGCCTACTTGACTCGCCCTACGAGCAGTACTTC
>.|TRBJ2-5|few|TRBV20-1
CSASRVSRETQYF
TGCAGTGCTAGTAGAGTGTCACGGGAGACCCAGTACTTC
>TRBD2|TRBJ2-7|.|TRBV6-1
CASSPGTSGWARYEQYF
TGTGCCAGCAGTCCTGGCACTAGCGGTTGGGCCCGCTACGAGCAGTACTTC
>.|TRBJ2-5|.|TRBV10-3
CAISIREQETQYF
TGTGCCATCAGCATCCGGGAACAAGAGACCCAGTACTTC
>.|TRBJ2-1|few|TRBV29-1
CSVKPDSYNEQFF
TGCAGCGTTAAACCAGACTCCTACAATGAGCAGTTCTTC
>TRBD2|TRBJ2-3|few|TRBV3-1
CASSQLAGGPEDTQYF
TGTGCCAGCAGCCAACTAGCGGGAGGGCCGGAAGATACGCAGTATTTT
>.|TRBJ2-2|.|TRBV29-1
CSVEGRGYPGELFF
TGCAGCGTTGAGGGCAGGGGTTATCCCGGGGAGCTGTTTTTT
>.|TRBJ2-3|.|TRBV7-9
CASSLVVLRGSDTQYF
TGTGCCAGCAGCTTAGTTGTCTTAAGGGGCTCGGATACGCAGTATTTT
>TRBD1|TRBJ2-2|few|TRBV5-1
CASSLRTGRTTGELFF
TGCGCCAGCAGCCTACGGACAGGGAGAACCACCGGGGAGCTGTTTTTT
>.|TRBJ2-5|few|TRBV29-1
CSVAPPPLGETQYF
TGCAGCGTTGCCCCCCCCCCTTTGGGCGAGACCCAGTACTTC
>.|TRBJ2-1|once|TRBV29-1
CSVGWQGPYNEQFF
TGCAGCGTTGGGTGGCAGGGACCCTACAATGAGCAGTTCTTC
>.|TRBJ1-5|.|TRBV11-1
CASSVGKGGRDGNQPQHF
TGTGCCAGCAGCGTAGGCAAGGGGGGGCGTGATGGAAATCAGCCCCAGCATTTT
>TRBD2|TRBJ2-2|few|TRBV7-2
CASSLERGGQAGELFF
TGTGCCAGCAGCTTAGAACGGGGGGGCCAGGCCGGGGAGCTGTTTTTT
>.|TRBJ1-4|few|TRBV12-3/TRBV12-4
CASSPRPATNEKLFF
TGTGCCAGCAGCCCCCGCCCCGCAACTAATGAAAAACTGTTTTTT
>TRBD2|TRBJ2-5|.|TRBV20-1
CSAKKAGGETQYF
TGCAGTGCGAAGAAGGCGGGGGGCGAGACCCAGTACTTC
>.|TRBJ2-1|many|TRBV5-1
CASSLRGAGGGNEQFF
TGCGCCAGCAGCTTGAGAGGAGCAGGGGGAGGGAATGAGCAGTTCTTC
>.|TRBJ2-2|.|TRBV3-1
CASSQETTGELFF
TGTGCCAGCAGCCAAGAGACAACCGGGGAGCTGTTTTTT
>.|TRBJ1-2|.|TRBV5-1
CASSLTDHYGYTF
TGCGCCAGCAGCTTGACGGACCACTATGGCTACACCTTC
>TRBD1|TRBJ1-5|many|TRBV12-3/TRBV12-4
CASKGAGQPQHF
TGTGCCAGCAAGGGGGCGGGTCAGCCCCAGCATTTT
>.|TRBJ2-3|few|TRBV5-1
CASSQEERRADTQYF
TGCGCCAGCAGCCAGGAAGAGCGAAGGGCAGATACGCAGTATTTT